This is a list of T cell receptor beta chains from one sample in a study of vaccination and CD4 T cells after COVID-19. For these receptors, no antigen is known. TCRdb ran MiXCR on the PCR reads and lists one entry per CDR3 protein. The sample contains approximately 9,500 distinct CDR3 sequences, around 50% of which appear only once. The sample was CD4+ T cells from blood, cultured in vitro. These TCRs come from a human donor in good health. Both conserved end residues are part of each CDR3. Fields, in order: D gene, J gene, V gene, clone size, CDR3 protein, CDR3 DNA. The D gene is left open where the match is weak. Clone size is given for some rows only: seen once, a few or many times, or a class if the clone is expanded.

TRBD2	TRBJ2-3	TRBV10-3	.	CAITERGSTDTQYF	TGTGCCATCACCGAGCGGGGGAGCACAGATACGCAGTATTTT
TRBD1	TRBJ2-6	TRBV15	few	CATSRVETGTGANVLTF	TGTGCCACCAGCAGAGTGGAGACAGGGACTGGGGCCAACGTCCTGACTTTC
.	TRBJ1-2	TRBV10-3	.	CAISGSTGTFGYTF	TGTGCCATCAGTGGATCGACAGGTACCTTTGGCTACACCTTC
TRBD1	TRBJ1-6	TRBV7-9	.	CASSTDRDYNSPLHF	TGTGCCAGCAGCACCGACAGGGACTATAATTCACCCCTCCACTTT
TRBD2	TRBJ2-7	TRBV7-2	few	CASSLSGGAYEQYF	TGTGCCAGCAGCTTAAGCGGGGGGGCCTACGAGCAGTACTTC
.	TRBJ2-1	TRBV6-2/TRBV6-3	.	CASSPRVRGDEQFF	TGTGCCAGCAGTCCGAGGGTCCGCGGGGATGAGCAGTTCTTC
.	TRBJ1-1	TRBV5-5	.	CASSLSGAIGAFF	TGTGCCAGCAGCTTGTCGGGGGCTATTGGAGCTTTCTTT
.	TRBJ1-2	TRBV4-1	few	CASSQLPTAAYGYTF	TGCGCCAGCAGCCAGCTGCCGACAGCAGCCTATGGCTACACCTTC
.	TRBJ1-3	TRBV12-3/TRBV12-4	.	CASSLGPGNTIYF	TGTGCCAGCAGTTTAGGTCCCGGAAACACCATATATTTT
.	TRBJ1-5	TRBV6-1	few	CATIRPVSGHGNQPQHF	TGTGCCACCATACGCCCTGTTTCGGGGCATGGGAATCAGCCCCAGCATTTT
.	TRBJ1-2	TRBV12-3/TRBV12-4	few	CASSLGGGRYGYTF	TGTGCCAGCAGTTTAGGGGGCGGAAGGTATGGCTACACCTTC
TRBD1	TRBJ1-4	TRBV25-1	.	CASSTGTGTEKLFF	TGTGCCAGCAGTACCGGGACAGGGACTGAAAAACTGTTTTTT
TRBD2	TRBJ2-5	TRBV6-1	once	CASSEGLYRGDPLGETQYF	TGTGCCAGCAGTGAAGGACTCTATCGGGGGGACCCTTTGGGAGAGACCCAGTACTTC
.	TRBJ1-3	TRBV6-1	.	CASSGPGRGRNTIYF	TGTGCCAGCAGTGGTCCGGGCCGGGGGAGAAACACCATATATTTT
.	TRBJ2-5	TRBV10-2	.	CASTPKNRDMKETQYF	TGCGCCAGCACCCCAAAGAACAGGGATATGAAGGAGACCCAGTACTTC